A single sample gave rise to the 5 T cell receptor beta chains below, sequenced in a study of spatial heterogeneity in lung cancer. Their antigens are not known. TCRdb ran MiXCR on the 5' RACE reads and lists one entry per CDR3 protein. Found here are 6,000 to 8,500 distinct CDR3 sequences, around 13% of them singletons; the top ten hold less than 9.5%. Broader study findings: Tracking of tumor mutation counts was seen in expanded intratumoral alpha and beta TCR counts.

Time point: sample taken at primary tumor resection. Specimen: lung tumor tissue, collected at surgery. These receptors were collected from a male donor with early-stage non-small cell lung cancer.

For this clonotype: As an off-target read in a library built for alpha chains, this beta chain has a frequency of little significance. The chain combines TRBV29-1 with TRBJ1-2, with 9 bases identical to TRBD1. V lost 3 bases to trimming and J lost 4 bases; unmatched junction nucleotides: 9. Looked up from germline, CDR1 is SQVTM and CDR2 is ANQGSEA. The CDR3 sequence is 15 residues long. CDR3 coding DNA: TGCAGCGTTGACTCCGGGACAGGGCTTTTCTATGGCTACACCTTC. As protein: CSVDSGTGLFYGYTF. The whole variable domain, remainder taken from reference TRBV29-1 and TRBJ1-2, is SAVISQKPSRDICQRGTSLTIQCQVDSQVTMMFWYRQQPGQSLTLIATANQGSEATYESGFVIDKFPISRPNLTFSTLTVSNMSPEDSSIYLCSVDSGTGLFYGYTFGSGTRLTVV.

This clonotype ranks as medium-sized. Its ends do not fully match the called genes, so a read error is possible. Because this beta chain is a stray read in a library intended to capture alpha chains, its abundance should not be given much weight. The chain recombines TRBV20-1 with TRBJ2-3, with 8 bases aligning to TRBD2. CDR3 size: 13 residues. Germline CDR1 reads DFQATT; CDR2 reads SNEGSKA (reference sequence). CDR3 sequence: CSSSSGGTDTQYF. The CDR3 bases are TGCAGTAGTTCCAGCGGGGGCACGGATACGCAGTATTTT.

This clonotype was picked up many times. For a library built for alpha chains, this beta chain is a stray read; little rests on its size. The CDR3 here is CASSPAQRSEQFF. The CDR3 coding sequence is TGTGCCAGCAGCCCAGCTCAGCGGAGCGAGCAGTTCTTC. The rearrangement joins TRBV9 to TRBJ2-1; tentatively, D is TRBD2 (5 bases). This CDR3 has 13 residues. Germline values: CDR1 SGDLS, CDR2 YYNGEE. The germline V and J ends were trimmed by 4 bases and 10 bases, with 15 bases remaining between them.

This clonotype has just a few counts. This beta chain was picked up by a library intended for alpha chains and is off target, so its count carries little meaning. CDR3 in DNA: TGTGCCACCAGCAGAGAAAACACCGGGACAGGGGGAATAAACATTCAGTACTTC. Translation gives CATSRENTGTGGINIQYF. V is TRBV15 and J is TRBJ2-4, with 11 bases matching TRBD1. The CDR3 is 18 residues long. V trimming: 0 bases; J trimming: 6 bases; junction bases outside the gene matches: 10. Germline V lookup: CDR1 LNHNV, CDR2 YYDKDF (reference sequence).

With regard to this clonotype: Because the library targeted alpha chains, this beta chain is an off-target read whose size means little. The V gene is TRBV5-4, the J gene TRBJ2-5; the D is unclear. This CDR3 has 15 residues. The germline V and J ends were trimmed by 2 bases and 2 bases, with 13 bases remaining between them. Germline V CDR1 and CDR2: SGHNT, YYREEE (reference sequence). The CDR3 DNA reads TGTGCCAGCAGCTTCCTAGGCAGAGCTCAAGAGACCCAGTACTTC. Its protein product is CASSFLGRAQETQYF.